This T cell receptor (beta chain) was recorded in a study of T cell changes during pregnancy in multiple sclerosis. Sequencing was performed with immunoSEQ multiplex PCR; in TCRdb, only in-frame clones are kept and a portion is missing. The sample lists approximately 80,000 clones; just over 90% were seen once. This clone was detected once. The CDR3 covers 9 residues. In germline, CDR1 is LGHNA, CDR2 YSLEER. This TCR was sampled from a female donor in good health, enrolled as a control in a pregnancy study. The chain employs TRBV4-3 and TRBJ1-5; tentative D call: TRBD1 (5 bases). Sequenced here: peripheral blood, sampled in the second trimester of pregnancy. CDR3 sequence (DNA): TGCGGCGGGGCTCAGCCCCAGCATTTT. Protein sequence: CGGAQPQHF.